This TCR beta chain originates from a study of CD8 T cells in Susac syndrome. Germline CDR1 is SQVTM and CDR2 is ANQGSEA. Trimming removed 7 bases from V and 6 bases from J; junction bases left unmatched: 10. The CDR3 runs 13 residues. It was with random hexamers that roughly 0.45 to 1 ug RNA was reverse transcribed. TCRdb itself ran the immunoSEQ multiplex PCR reads through MiXCR, one entry per CDR3 protein. The sample contains roughly 220,000 distinct CDR3 sequences, about 95% of which appear only once. This TCR came from a human donor with Susac syndrome. J is TRBJ1-2 and V is TRBV29-1, with 8 bases aligning to TRBD1. Source material: CD4+ T cells from PBMCs. CDR3 loop: CSASNTGQDGYTF. The CDR3 DNA reads as TGCAGCGCCAGCAATACGGGACAGGATGGCTACACCTTC.